These 16 T cell receptor beta chains came from one sample sequenced in a study of shared clonotypes between healthy human individuals. Profiled with immunoSEQ multiplex PCR; TCRdb holds only in-frame clones, not every one. Among about 2.3 million clones listed, around 90% were seen once. Sequenced input: naive CD4+ T cells from PBMCs. Subset defined: CD45RA+ positively selected. These receptor sequences come from a man younger than 30 in good health. Some clones in this sample may be carry-over from other donors' samples.

The chain links TRBV2 to TRBJ1-5, with 8 positions matching TRBD1. Germline trimming cut 7 bases from V and 3 bases from J; bases unmatched to any gene: 5. This CDR3 spans 14 amino acids. Germline V gene lookup returns CDR1 SNHLY and CDR2 FYNNEI. CDR3: CASNDRGFNQPQHF. CDR3 bases: TGTGCCAGCAACGACAGGGGATTCAATCAGCCCCAGCATTTT. The complete variable domain, with remaining parts taken from reference TRBV2 and TRBJ1-5, reads EPEVTQTPSHQVTQMGQEVILRCVPISNHLYFYWYRQILGQKVEFLVSFYNNEISEKSEIFDDQFSVERPDGSNFTLKIRSTKLEDSAMYFCASNDRGFNQPQHFGDGTRLSIL.

This clone appeared a few times. V and J are TRBV7-6 and TRBJ1-4; D call uncertain. Trimming removed 1 base from V and 8 bases from J, with 8 bases in between. Germline V CDR1 and CDR2: SGHVS, FNYEAQ. This CDR3 is 13 amino acids long. CDR3 sequence (DNA): TGTGCCAGCAGCTTAGGTCCGGGAGAAAAACTGTTTTTT. Residues: CASSLGPGEKLFF.

The rearrangement uses TRBV28 and TRBJ2-4; D is perhaps TRBD2 (6 bases). V lost 8 bases to trimming and J lost 5 bases, with 16 bases between them. There are 14 residues in the CDR3. The V gene's germline CDR1 is MDHEN and CDR2 SYDVKM. The CDR3, as DNA: TGTGCCAGCGGCGCGGGACTCGGCCAAAACATTCAGTACTTC. Translating it yields CASGAGLGQNIQYF.

This clone was observed a few times. The V and J genes are TRBV6-6 and TRBJ1-6; the D is unclear. V lost 5 bases and J 6 bases, leaving 8 bases between the germline ends. CDR3 length: 13 residues. Germline CDR1 reads MNHNY; CDR2 reads SVGAGI (reference sequence). The CDR3 DNA reads as TGTGCCAGCAGTAGTACAATTAATTCACCCCTCCACTTT. It codes for CASSSTINSPLHF.

The rearrangement links TRBV6-1 to TRBJ1-2; D is unresolved. V gave up 1 base and J gave up 4 bases, with 10 bases separating them. Germline V gives CDR1 MNHNS, CDR2 SASEGT. CDR3 length: 14 amino acids. The CDR3 DNA sequence: TGTGCCAGCAGTGAAGGGGGTAGCGTCTATGGCTACACCTTC. Protein sequence: CASSEGGSVYGYTF.

This clone was recorded only once. The chain is built from TRBV5-1 and TRBJ2-5, with 11 bases that match TRBD2. This CDR3 is 15 amino acids long. The germline gives CDR1 SGHRS, CDR2 YFSETQ. The trim removed 4 bases at V and 5 bases at J, leaving 7 bases unmatched. The CDR3 bases are TGCGCCAGCAGCGGAGGGACTAGCGGTACGGAGACCCAGTACTTC. Protein: CASSGGTSGTETQYF.

The chain couples TRBV14 to TRBJ2-3, with D possibly TRBD2 on 6 matching bases. The CDR3 has 15 amino acids. V was shortened by 1 base and J by 0 bases, with 8 bases between the two germline ends. Germline CDR1 is SGHDN and CDR2 is FVKESK. CDR3 protein: CASSQGSGSTDTQYF. CDR3 DNA sequence: TGTGCCAGCAGCCAAGGAAGCGGGAGCACAGATACGCAGTATTTT.

The chain uses TRBV6-1 and TRBJ1-4, with D unclear. CDR3 size: 13 residues. The germline gives CDR1 MNHNS, CDR2 SASEGT. V lost 9 bases to trimming and J lost 2 bases, with 10 bases between them. The CDR3 region is CASQRSTNEKLFF. Written as DNA, the CDR3 is TGTGCCAGTCAGAGGAGTACTAATGAAAAACTGTTTTTT.

The genes are TRBV29-1 and TRBJ2-5; the match to TRBD2 covers 7 bases. The CDR3 runs to 17 residues. J was trimmed by 5 bases and V by 2 bases; bases with no gene match: 17. Looked up from germline, CDR1 is SQVTM and CDR2 is ANQGSEA. The CDR3 region has the DNA TGCAGCGTTGAATCTATAACGAAGCGGGATGTGAGGGAGACCCAGTACTTC. Its protein product is CSVESITKRDVRETQYF.

The V gene is TRBV5-6, the J gene TRBJ2-7; TRBD1 matches 9 bases. Losses at the gene ends were 0 bases for V and 5 bases for J; bases not matched to a gene: 6. CDR3 length: 15 amino acids. CDR1 SGHDT and CDR2 YYEEEE come from the germline V gene. In DNA, the CDR3 is TGTGCCAGCAGCTTGGCGGGGACAGGGAGCCACGAGCAGTACTTC. Translated, it gives CASSLAGTGSHEQYF.

This rearrangement joins TRBV14 to TRBJ2-1, with D tentatively TRBD1 or TRBD2 (5 bases each). The CDR3 spans 17 residues. Germline V gene lookup returns CDR1 SGHDN and CDR2 FVKESK. Trimming took 0 bases from V and 0 from J, leaving 12 bases between them. Here the CDR3 reads CASSQEGTYSSYNEQFF. The CDR3 nucleotides are TGTGCCAGCAGCCAAGAGGGGACCTACAGCTCCTACAATGAGCAGTTCTTC.

In DNA, the CDR3 is TGTGCCAGCAGTGCCGGGGGCTACGAGCAGTACTTC. This encodes CASSAGGYEQYF. V and J are TRBV2 and TRBJ2-7; perhaps TRBD2 as D (6 bases). Trimming removed 4 bases from V and 3 bases from J, with 7 bases in between. Germline lookup yields CDR1 SNHLY and CDR2 FYNNEI. CDR3 length: 12 residues.

The CDR3 DNA sequence: TGTGCCAGCAGTGAACTTCCCCGGGGCCGAGAGACCCAGTACTTC. It is translated as CASSELPRGRETQYF. The V call is TRBV6-1, the J call TRBJ2-5; tentatively, D is TRBD1 or TRBD2 (5 bases each). This CDR3 has 15 residues. The germline V and J ends were trimmed by 2 bases and 4 bases, with 14 bases remaining between them. Germline CDR1 and CDR2: MNHNS and SASEGT.

The rearrangement uses TRBV11-2 and TRBJ2-1; 8 bases agree with TRBD1. The CDR3 contains 18 residues. The V gene end was trimmed by 4 bases and the J gene end by 4 bases; junction bases not matched to a gene: 15. Germline V gene data show CDR1 as SGHAT and CDR2 as FQNNGV. The DNA of the CDR3 is TGTGCCAGCAGCTCATTACCCTTGACAGGGGTCTCTTACAATGAGCAGTTCTTC. This encodes CASSSLPLTGVSYNEQFF.

About this clone itself: Other DNA sequences in the same sample also yield this CDR3. The V call is TRBV28, the J call TRBJ2-1; 7 bases align to TRBD2. V lost 6 bases to trimming and J lost 0 bases; unmatched junction nucleotides: 8. Germline V CDR1 and CDR2: MDHEN, SYDVKM. The CDR3 consists of 16 residues. CDR3 bases: TGTGCCAGCAGATCCCTAGCGGCCAGCTCCTACAATGAGCAGTTCTTC. It encodes CASRSLAASSYNEQFF.

The chain joins TRBV2 to TRBJ2-5; D may be TRBD1 (5 bases). The CDR3 sequence is 13 residues long. The V gene's germline CDR1 is SNHLY and CDR2 FYNNEI. Trimming left V 9 bases short and J 1 base short, with 12 bases between. DNA for the CDR3: TGTGCCAGTACCCGACAGTTCCAAGAGACCCAGTACTTC. Amino acid sequence: CASTRQFQETQYF.